This record concerns one T cell receptor beta chain sequence. Its antigen is as yet unknown. TCRdb keeps only in-frame clones here, not all; method: immunoSEQ multiplex PCR. The sample has about 160,000 clones, 96% seen once. The data originate from a study of cytomegalovirus exposure and HLA in healthy donors. Study as a whole: Later analysis reported that the 120 or so validation repertoires shared the platform of the 650 to 700 first-cohort repertoires. Points from the study as a whole: Subsequent analysis revealed that first-cohort TCR clusters tended to co-occur in the approximately 120 validation repertoires. Most TCR sequences showed up rarely, but some public TCRs showed up in many donors.

The donors belonged to the approximately 110-subject validation cohort, separate from the approximately 700-subject first cohort. The CDR3 contains 13 residues. The V end lost 4 bases, the J end lost 5 bases, and 12 bases lay between the germline ends. Germline V lookup: CDR1 SGHTA, CDR2 FQGTGA. The rearrangement joins TRBV7-3 to TRBJ2-7; D gene ambiguous. This TCR came from a woman younger than 30 in good health and CMV-seronegative. The sequenced sample was PBMCs. The DNA for the CDR3 is TGTGCCAGCAGCTCCCCCGTCCCCCACGAGCAGTACTTC. Its protein is CASSSPVPHEQYF.